This TCR beta chain originates from a study of cytomegalovirus exposure and HLA in healthy donors. Germline V gene sequence: CDR1 MDHEN, CDR2 SYDVKM. Germline trimming cut 11 bases from V and 7 bases from J; bases unmatched to any gene: 6. This CDR3 comprises 12 residues. In its sample, this clone was seen a few times. PCR used 60 Vbeta primers and 13 Jbeta primers. Profiled with immunoSEQ multiplex PCR; TCRdb holds only in-frame clones, not every one. This table has around 140,000 clones, around 66% appearing once. The source material was PBMCs. The receptor comes from a woman in her sixties or seventies in good health and CMV-seronegative. The chain has TRBV28 and TRBJ1-4; TRBD1 aligns across 8 bases. CDR3 in amino acids: CAGQGGSEKLFF. The CDR3 DNA sequence: TGTGCCGGACAGGGCGGGAGTGAAAAACTGTTTTTT.